This entry concerns a single TCR beta chain. One end of the junction is discordant with germline, which a read error may explain. The CDR3 is made up of 13 amino acids. No cell sorting was done before RNA was extracted from the tissue. This specimen belongs to a study of tumor and adjacent non-tumor tissue in lung cancer. TCRbeta libraries were built with three rounds of nested PCR, modified from ARM-PCR. A single record per CDR3 protein comes from TCRdb applying MiXCR to the multiplex PCR reads. Of about 78,000 distinct CDR3 sequences listed, 65% to 90% are singletons. The source of this sequence is a woman aged 50 to 60 with non-small cell lung cancer. Sequencing input: lung tumor tissue. The rearrangement links TRBV12-3 or TRBV12-4 to TRBJ2-1; perhaps TRBD1 as D (6 bases). The CDR3 region is CASSFQGINEQFF. The CDR3 DNA reads TGTGCTAGCAGTTTTCAGGGGATCAATGAGCAGTTCTTC.